This paragraph covers one T cell receptor beta chain sequence. V lost 0 bases and J 2 bases, leaving 24 bases between the germline ends. Per germline, CDR1 MRHNA and CDR2 SNTAGT. The CDR3 contains 20 residues. The data stem from a study of cytomegalovirus exposure and HLA in healthy donors. PCR employed 60 Vbeta and 13 Jbeta primers. Assay: immunoSEQ multiplex PCR; the TCRdb copy retains only in-frame clones and omits some. The profile shows 90,000 to 150,000 clones, around 73% of them singletons. Sample: PBMCs. This chain joins TRBV6-4 and TRBJ2-3, with a weak D call TRBD1 (6 bases). This receptor was taken from a woman between 40 and 55 years old in good health and CMV-seropositive. The CDR3 reads CASSDSTGPPQGPHTDTQYF. The CDR3 nucleotides are TGTGCCAGCAGTGACTCGACGGGCCCCCCACAGGGCCCACACACAGATACGCAGTATTTT.